This is a list of T cell receptor beta chains from one sample in a study of blood T cell repertoires in COVID-19. Assay: immunoSEQ multiplex PCR; the TCRdb copy retains only in-frame clones and omits some. This table has 180,000 or so clones, about nine tenths appearing once. The sequencing sample was made of peripheral blood. Receptors originate from a man aged 65 to 85 with acute or convalescent COVID-19. CDR3s include the opening cysteine and the closing phenylalanine or tryptophan. The D gene is left open where the match is weak. The size field is filled for only some rows; it gives once, few, many or a size class.

v_gene,j_gene,d_gene,abundance,CDR3aa,CDR3nt
TRBV9,TRBJ1-3,.,.,CASSASGNTIYF,TGTGCCAGCAGCGCTTCGGGAAACACCATATATTTT
TRBV7-9,TRBJ2-3,TRBD1,.,CASSFATGAGTDTQYF,TGTGCCAGCAGCTTCGCCACAGGGGCTGGCACAGATACGCAGTATTTT
TRBV12-5,TRBJ1-2,TRBD1,.,CASGLIQQGPDTF,TGTGCTAGTGGTTTGATCCAACAGGGGCCGGACACCTTC
TRBV7-6,TRBJ1-4,.,.,CASSSSGATATNEKLFF,TGTGCCAGCAGCTCCTCAGGGGCGACTGCAACTAATGAAAAACTGTTTTTT
TRBV10-2,TRBJ2-1,TRBD2,.,CASSEFNGGVNNEQFF,TGCGCCAGCAGTGAGTTTAACGGGGGGGTGAACAATGAGCAGTTCTTC
TRBV24-1,TRBJ2-7,.,.,CATSAPRGTTYEQYF,TGTGCCACCAGTGCCCCGAGAGGGACAACCTACGAGCAGTACTTC
TRBV7-2,TRBJ2-2,TRBD1,.,CASSFIRGLNTGELFF,TGTGCCAGCAGCTTTATTAGGGGGCTGAACACCGGGGAGCTGTTTTTT
TRBV10-2,TRBJ1-2,.,once,CASTGTSPDYGYTF,TGCGCCAGCACCGGGACATCCCCAGACTATGGCTACACCTTC
TRBV28,TRBJ1-6,TRBD1,.,CASSTIFPRTGLRSGSPLHF,TGTGCCAGCTCTACTATTTTTCCGAGGACAGGCCTTAGGTCAGGGTCACCCCTCCACTTT
TRBV7-9,TRBJ2-5,.,.,CASSLAGAVGETQYF,TGTGCCAGCAGCTTAGCGGGGGCGGTGGGAGAGACCCAGTACTTC
TRBV5-1,TRBJ1-1,.,.,CASSDRDILGEAFF,TGCGCCAGCAGCGACCGGGACATCCTCGGCGAGGCTTTCTTT
TRBV24-1,TRBJ2-3,TRBD2,.,CATSDLQASGGATDTQYF,TGTGCCACCAGTGATTTGCAGGCGAGCGGGGGGGCCACAGATACGCAGTATTTT
TRBV7-2,TRBJ2-7,TRBD1,.,CASSSRDRGYEQYF,TGTGCCAGCAGCTCCCGGGACAGGGGTTACGAGCAGTACTTC
TRBV5-4,TRBJ2-1,TRBD2,.,CASSLGLVNNEQFF,TGTGCCAGCAGCCTGGGACTAGTCAACAATGAGCAGTTCTTC
TRBV4-1,TRBJ2-3,TRBD2,.,CASSPPGLTDTQYF,TGCGCCAGCAGCCCGCCGGGACTAACAGATACGCAGTATTTT